The T cell receptor beta chain described here comes from a study of cytomegalovirus exposure and HLA in healthy donors. Study information: There were over 350 genotyped donors. Of these, roughly 80% fell in the genetic ancestry cluster associated with self-reported Caucasian donors. Study-wide results and limits: The study recorded fewer than 200 TCR beta chains that were cytomegalovirus-associated. HLA restriction was apparent for most CMV-associated TCR beta chains in a later analysis.

A word on this clone: The antigen is unknown.

This CDR3 has 15 residues. The V gene's germline CDR1 is SGHTA and CDR2 FQGNSA. V was shortened by 6 bases and J by 3 bases, with 15 bases between the two germline ends. With 60 Vbeta and 13 Jbeta primers, the PCR was carried out. The assay was immunoSEQ multiplex PCR, and TCRdb's table has in-frame clones only and misses some. The data contain 110,000 or so clones, roughly 77% of them seen just once; the ten biggest clones take up 4.5% to 5%. This clonotype was sampled from a man aged 50 or older in good health and CMV-seropositive. This chain links TRBV7-2 with TRBJ1-5; D possibly corresponds to TRBD1 (5 bases). The sample taken for sequencing was PBMCs. CDR3 amino acids: CASSPSGGNNQPQHF. CDR3 in DNA: TGTGCCAGCAGTCCCTCGGGGGGGAACAATCAGCCCCAGCATTTT.